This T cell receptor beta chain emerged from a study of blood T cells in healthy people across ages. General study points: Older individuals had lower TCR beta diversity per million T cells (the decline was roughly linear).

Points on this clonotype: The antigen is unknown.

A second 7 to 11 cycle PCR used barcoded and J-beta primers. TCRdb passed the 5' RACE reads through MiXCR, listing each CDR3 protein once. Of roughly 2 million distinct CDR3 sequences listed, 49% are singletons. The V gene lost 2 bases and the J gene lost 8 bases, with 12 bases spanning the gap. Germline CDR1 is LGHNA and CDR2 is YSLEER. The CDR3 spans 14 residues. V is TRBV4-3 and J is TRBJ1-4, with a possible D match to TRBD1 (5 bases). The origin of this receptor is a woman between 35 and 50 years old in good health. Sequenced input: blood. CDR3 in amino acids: CASSQSGFREKLFF. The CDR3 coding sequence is TGCGCCAGCAGCCAATCAGGGTTTCGGGAAAAACTGTTTTTT.